The clone carrying this T cell receptor beta chain has a count of ten or more. Germline V gene sequence: CDR1 SNHLY, CDR2 FYNNEI. The CDR3 totals 15 residues. V was pared by 9 bases and J by 1 base, with 17 bases between. From the 5' RACE reads, TCRdb called clonotypes with MiXCR, one entry per CDR3 protein. The table includes 35,000 to 50,000 distinct CDR3 sequences, 3% to 3.5% detected once. This record belongs to a study of spatial heterogeneity in lung cancer. As to time point: sample taken at primary tumor resection. Samples were donated by 72 untreated early-stage non-small cell lung cancer patients. Material for sequencing was whole RNA from tumor, nontumor lung or frozen PBMC, left unsorted.

The receptor's source is a male donor with early-stage non-small cell lung cancer. The rearrangement links TRBV2 to TRBJ2-3, with D possibly being TRBD1 (5 bases). The starting material was normal lung tissue next to the tumor, obtained at surgery. The CDR3, as DNA: TGTGCCAGAGTGGAGTGGGGCGCCGGCACAGATACGCAGTATTTT. Translation gives CARVEWGAGTDTQYF.